Listed here are 27 T cell receptor beta chains from one sample, sequenced in a study of OX40 agonist ivuxolimab in advanced cancers. TCRdb keeps only in-frame clones here, not all; method: immunoSEQ multiplex PCR. This sample yields about 27,000 clones, of which approximately 78% are seen a single time; approximately 20% belongs to the top ten. The sequences come from CD4+ or CD8+ T cells sorted from blood, collected in a trial of the OX40 agonist ivuxolimab. These receptors were taken from an adult with an advanced solid tumor such as melanoma, head and neck, liver or kidney cancer.

J is TRBJ2-3 and V is TRBV10-3, with TRBD1 as a possible D gene (8 bases). V was shortened by 8 bases and J by 0 bases, with 18 bases between the two germline ends. The CDR3 contains 16 residues. CDR1 and CDR2 (germline): ENHRY, SYGVKD. CDR3 in amino acids: CAILDREGGSTDTQYF. The CDR3 nucleotides are TGTGCCATCCTGGACAGGGAGGGAGGGAGCACAGATACGCAGTATTTT.

The chain is built from TRBV9 and TRBJ2-5; TRBD2 aligns across 8 bases. Germline CDR1 and CDR2: SGDLS and YYNGEE. This CDR3 has 16 residues. V gave up 4 bases and J gave up 5 bases; unmatched junction bases: 13. This CDR3 is CASSSWGSGVGETQYF. Here the CDR3 DNA reads TGTGCCAGCAGCTCCTGGGGTAGCGGGGTAGGTGAGACCCAGTACTTC. The variable domain in full, completed from reference TRBV9 and TRBJ2-5, reads DSGVTQTPKHLITATGQRVTLRCSPRSGDLSVYWYQQSLDQGLQFLIQYYNGEERAKGNILERFSAQQFPDLHSELNLSSLELGDSALYFCASSSWGSGVGETQYFGPGTRLLVL.

This clone was recorded a few times. This sequence joins TRBV7-2 and TRBJ2-1; the D call may be TRBD1 or TRBD2 (6 bases each). V lost 5 bases, J lost 6 bases, and 17 bases lay in between. There are 15 residues in the CDR3. CDR1 is SGHTA, CDR2 FQGNSA, per germline. CDR3 amino acids: CASSLLGGPSNEQFF. CDR3 bases: TGTGCCAGCAGCCTCCTGGGGGGCCCCAGCAATGAGCAGTTCTTC.

The chain has TRBV5-1 and TRBJ2-2, with D perhaps TRBD2 (5 bases). CDR1 and CDR2 from the germline V gene are SGHRS and YFSETQ. The CDR3 covers 15 residues. Trimming removed 6 bases from V and 6 bases from J, with 18 bases in between. The CDR3 coding sequence is TGCGCCAGCACCGACCGGACGGAGGCCTCCGGGGAGCTGTTTTTT. It translates to CASTDRTEASGELFF.

The chain employs TRBV2 and TRBJ2-3; possibly TRBD2 for D (6 bases). The CDR3 consists of 14 residues. Trimming removed 6 bases at V and 5 bases at J, with 15 bases between. Germline CDR1 SNHLY, CDR2 FYNNEI. CDR3 in DNA: TGTGCCAGCAGCAAGCGGGTTCAAGGAGATACGCAGTATTTT. This gives the protein CASSKRVQGDTQYF.

Worth noting for this clone: This same CDR3 is encoded by further DNA sequences in the sample. The V and J genes are TRBV4-3 and TRBJ2-7, with 11 bases that match TRBD2. V was clipped by 4 bases and J by 1 base; unmatched bases: 9. The CDR3 spans 17 residues. CDR1 LGHNA and CDR2 YSLEER come from the germline V gene. Here the CDR3 reads CASSPGLAAKSSYEQYF. The CDR3 DNA sequence: TGCGCCAGCAGCCCGGGACTAGCGGCTAAGAGTTCCTACGAGCAGTACTTC.

The chain uses TRBV11-2 and TRBJ2-7; D is uncertain. This CDR3 is built from 14 residues. Trimming removed 0 bases from V and 0 bases from J, with 6 bases in between. Germline CDR1 and CDR2: SGHAT and FQNNGV. In nucleotides, the CDR3 is TGTGCCAGCAGCTTAGATCCCGGCTCCTACGAGCAGTACTTC. Residues: CASSLDPGSYEQYF.

V is TRBV27 and J is TRBJ2-1; 14 bases line up with TRBD2. Germline CDR1 MNHEY, CDR2 SMNVEV (reference sequence). V was pared by 8 bases and J by 9 bases, with 0 bases of the junction left unmatched. The CDR3 has 12 residues. In nucleotides, the CDR3 is TGTGCCAGCGGGACTAGCGGGAGTGAGCAGTTCTTC. Protein sequence: CASGTSGSEQFF.

This clone is labeled medium-sized. This chain uses TRBV6-1 with TRBJ1-1; D is uncertain. Germline lookup yields CDR1 MNHNS and CDR2 SASEGT. CDR3 length: 13 residues. With 1 base removed from V and 1 base from J, the gap between germline ends came to 4 bases. The CDR3 bases are TGTGCCAGCAGTGAAGGGGAGAACACTGAAGCTTTCTTT. Its translation is CASSEGENTEAFF.

The genes are TRBV27 and TRBJ1-5; D is uncertain. Trimming pared 3 bases from V and 1 base from J, leaving 7 bases between. Germline V gives CDR1 MNHEY, CDR2 SMNVEV (reference sequence). The CDR3 spans 14 residues. The CDR3 here is CASSFEGSNQPQHF. The CDR3 coding sequence is TGTGCCAGCAGTTTCGAGGGCAGCAATCAGCCCCAGCATTTT.

The chain combines TRBV11-2 with TRBJ2-7; 8 bases fit TRBD1. V shed 1 base and J 4 bases; nucleotides not matched to a gene: 3. CDR1 and CDR2 from the germline V gene are SGHAT and FQNNGV. CDR3 size: 14 residues. This chain's CDR3 is CASSLGTGSYEQYF. The DNA of the CDR3 is TGTGCCAGCAGCTTAGGGACAGGGAGTTACGAGCAGTACTTC.

The chain combines TRBV6-4 with TRBJ2-3; D call uncertain. The V end was cut by 7 bases, the J end by 2 bases, with 13 bases between. CDR1 and CDR2 (germline): MRHNA, SNTAGT. This CDR3 contains 14 residues. CDR3 amino acids: CASKSRADTDTQYF. As DNA, the CDR3 is TGTGCCAGCAAGTCTCGGGCGGACACAGATACGCAGTATTTT.

The gene calls are TRBV11-1 and TRBJ2-7; D gene ambiguous. This CDR3 has 13 amino acids. Germline CDR1 and CDR2: SGHAT and FQDESV (reference sequence). V was clipped by 1 base and J by 3 bases, with 7 bases between them. CDR3 region: CASSLGPFYEQYF. The CDR3 DNA is TGTGCCAGCAGCTTAGGGCCCTTCTACGAGCAGTACTTC. The complete variable domain, with remaining parts taken from reference TRBV11-1 and TRBJ2-7, reads EAEVAQSPRYKITEKSQAVAFWCDPISGHATLYWYRQILGQGPELLVQFQDESVVDDSQLPKDRFSAERLKGVDSTLKIQPAELGDSAMYLCASSLGPFYEQYFGPGTRLTVT.

The chain combines TRBV10-3 with TRBJ2-7, with D possibly matching TRBD2 (6 bases). CDR3 length: 15 residues. The germline V and J ends were trimmed by 0 bases and 3 bases, with 12 bases remaining between them. Germline V gene sequence: CDR1 ENHRY, CDR2 SYGVKD. The DNA for the CDR3 is TGTGCCATCAGTGAGTCAGGCGGGACCTTCTACGAGCAGTACTTC. It is translated as CAISESGGTFYEQYF.

The rearrangement links TRBV4-1 to TRBJ2-7; 10 positions match TRBD1. This CDR3 spans 13 amino acids. J gave up 6 bases and V 5 bases, and 4 bases lay outside the gene matches. CDR1 is MGHRA and CDR2 is YSYEKL in the germline V gene. The CDR3 region is CASSTGQGTEQYF. CDR3 nucleotides: TGCGCCAGCAGCACGGGACAGGGGACCGAGCAGTACTTC.

This clone was found once. This chain joins TRBV5-6 and TRBJ2-3, with TRBD2 as a possible D gene (6 bases). The V gene's germline CDR1 is SGHDT and CDR2 YYEEEE. The CDR3 has 14 amino acids. Deletions cut 0 bases from V and 2 bases from J, with 7 bases between. CDR3 DNA sequence: TGTGCCAGCAGCTTGGCTAGCGTCACAGATACGCAGTATTTT. It codes for CASSLASVTDTQYF.

The chain is built from TRBV9 and TRBJ2-2; D may correspond to TRBD1 or TRBD2 (5 bases each). Trimming removed 4 bases from V and 4 bases from J, with 11 bases in between. This CDR3 is built from 14 residues. The germline V gene has CDR1 SGDLS and CDR2 YYNGEE. The CDR3, as DNA: TGTGCCAGCAGCATGGGGACGGTCACCGGGGAGCTGTTTTTT. It yields the protein CASSMGTVTGELFF.

The chain is built from TRBV29-1 and TRBJ2-7, with 7 positions matching TRBD1. The germline gives CDR1 SQVTM, CDR2 ANQGSEA. The CDR3 sequence is 13 residues long. Trimming cost V 5 bases and J 2 bases; bases outside gene matches: 6. The CDR3 is CSVSGTETYEQYF. CDR3 in DNA: TGCAGCGTTTCCGGGACAGAGACCTACGAGCAGTACTTC.

The chain employs TRBV9 and TRBJ2-3; tentative D call: TRBD2 (5 bases). Germline CDR1 and CDR2: SGDLS and YYNGEE. The V end was cut by 3 bases, the J end by 0 bases, with 11 bases between. The CDR3 consists of 15 residues. The CDR3 reads CASSERVVSTDTQYF. As DNA, the CDR3 is TGTGCCAGCAGCGAGAGGGTGGTAAGCACAGATACGCAGTATTTT.

In DNA, the CDR3 is TGTGCCAGCTCACCGACGGGGTTGTCCTACGAGCAGTACTTC. Translation: CASSPTGLSYEQYF. The chain couples TRBV18 to TRBJ2-7; possible D gene TRBD2, 5 bases. There are 14 residues in the CDR3. V lost 3 bases, J lost 1 base, and 10 bases lay in between. Germline V gene lookup returns CDR1 KGHSH and CDR2 LQKENI.

V is TRBV28 and J is TRBJ2-4; the D gene could be TRBD1 or TRBD2 (5 bases each). Trimming shortened V by 8 bases and J by 0 bases, and 17 bases separated the two germline ends. The germline V gene has CDR1 MDHEN and CDR2 SYDVKM. There are 16 residues in the CDR3. This CDR3 reads CASVGTALRAKNIQYF. DNA for the CDR3: TGTGCCAGCGTAGGGACGGCCCTGCGAGCCAAAAACATTCAGTACTTC.

The chain carries TRBV13 and TRBJ2-7; the match to TRBD2 covers 11 bases. The CDR3 loop spans 16 amino acids. Germline CDR1 and CDR2: PRHDT and FYEKMQ (reference sequence). With V trimmed by 5 bases and J by 0 bases, 6 bases remained unmatched. The DNA of the CDR3 is TGTGCCAGCAGCACTAGGACTAGCGGGCCCTCCTACGAGCAGTACTTC. Translating gives CASSTRTSGPSYEQYF.

The chain recombines TRBV19 with TRBJ2-1; TRBD2 aligns across 7 bases. The V and J ends lost 3 bases and 6 bases, in that order; junction bases with no gene match: 2. The CDR3 spans 13 residues. Germline V CDR1 and CDR2: LNHDA, SQIVND (reference sequence). CDR3 DNA: TGTGCCAGTAGTATGGGGGGGGTCAATGAGCAGTTCTTC. The encoded protein is CASSMGGVNEQFF. Based on the CDR3 plus reference TRBV19 and TRBJ2-1, the full variable domain is DGGITQSPKYLFRKEGQNVTLSCEQNLNHDAMYWYRQDPGQGLRLIYYSQIVNDFQKGDIAEGYSVSREKKESFPLTVTSAQKNPTAFYLCASSMGGVNEQFFGPGTRLTVL.

This sequence joins TRBV29-1 and TRBJ2-4; tentatively, D is TRBD2 (6 bases). V was cut by 6 bases and J by 5 bases, with 14 bases left in between. CDR1 is SQVTM and CDR2 is ANQGSEA in the germline V gene. The CDR3 has 13 residues. The CDR3 loop reads CSVWGEQENIQYF. In DNA, the CDR3 is TGCAGCGTGTGGGGGGAGCAGGAAAACATTCAGTACTTC.

This chain links TRBV5-5 with TRBJ2-7, with 10 bases lining up with TRBD1. The CDR3 is 16 residues long. V was pared by 0 bases and J by 0 bases, with 3 bases of the junction left unmatched. Germline V CDR1 and CDR2: SGHKS, YYEKEE (reference sequence). In nucleotides, the CDR3 is TGTGCCAGCAGCTTGGAAGACAGGGGGCTCTCCTACGAGCAGTACTTC. Translated, it gives CASSLEDRGLSYEQYF. Looking up the rest from reference TRBV5-5 and TRBJ2-7 gives the full variable domain: DAGVTQSPTHLIKTRGQQVTLRCSPISGHKSVSWYQQVLGQGPQFIFQYYEKEERGRGNFPDRFSARQFPNYSSELNVNALLLGDSALYLCASSLEDRGLSYEQYFGPGTRLTVT.

V gene TRBV5-5 combines with J gene TRBJ1-1; D remains unclear. Per germline, CDR1 SGHKS and CDR2 YYEKEE (reference sequence). V was cut by 2 bases and J by 4 bases, with 9 bases left in between. The CDR3 covers 13 residues. This CDR3 is CASSLYIGTEAFF. The CDR3 nucleotides read TGTGCCAGCAGCTTATATATAGGCACTGAAGCTTTCTTT.

The chain joins TRBV7-2 to TRBJ1-6, with unresolved D. V lost 3 bases and J lost 9, with 3 bases in between. The CDR3 has 11 residues. In germline, CDR1 is SGHTA, CDR2 FQGNSA. Written as DNA, the CDR3 is TGTGCCAGCAGCTTTGGTTCACCCCTCCACTTT. Translating gives CASSFGSPLHF.